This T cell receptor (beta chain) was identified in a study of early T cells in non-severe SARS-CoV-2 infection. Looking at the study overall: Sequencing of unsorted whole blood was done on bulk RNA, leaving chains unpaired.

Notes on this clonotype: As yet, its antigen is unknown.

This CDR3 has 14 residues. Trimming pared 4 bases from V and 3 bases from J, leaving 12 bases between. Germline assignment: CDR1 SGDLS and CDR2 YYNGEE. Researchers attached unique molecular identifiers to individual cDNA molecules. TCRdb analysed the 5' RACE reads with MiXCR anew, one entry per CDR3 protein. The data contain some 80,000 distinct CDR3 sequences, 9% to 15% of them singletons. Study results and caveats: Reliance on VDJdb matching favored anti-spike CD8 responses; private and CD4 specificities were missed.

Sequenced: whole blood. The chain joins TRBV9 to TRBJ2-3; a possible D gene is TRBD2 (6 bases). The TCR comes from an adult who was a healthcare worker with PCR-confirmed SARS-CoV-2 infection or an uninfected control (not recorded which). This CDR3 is CASSFSTSTDTQYF. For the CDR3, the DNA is TGTGCCAGCAGCTTTTCGACTAGTACAGATACGCAGTATTTT.